The 4 T cell receptor beta chains reported below all come from one sample, sequenced in a study of T cells after yellow fever vaccination. From the 5' RACE reads, TCRdb called clonotypes with MiXCR, one entry per CDR3 protein. The sample consists of about 350,000 distinct CDR3 sequences, around 8.1% of them appearing once. This specimen consisted of PBMCs, obtained roughly 46 days after the first yellow fever vaccination. These receptors came from a man younger than 35 who received the YFV17D yellow fever vaccine.

This clonotype was detected only a few times. CDR3 nucleotide sequence: TGCGCCAGCAGCACAAACAGGGTAAACGGCTACACCTTC. As protein: CASSTNRVNGYTF. This chain joins TRBV5-1 and TRBJ1-2; possibly TRBD1 for D (6 bases). This CDR3 comprises 13 residues. Trimming removed 4 bases from V and 8 bases from J, with 15 bases in between. The germline V gene has CDR1 SGHRS and CDR2 YFSETQ.

At least ten counts were recorded for this clonotype. The chain joins TRBV7-9 to TRBJ2-2; D assignment may be TRBD1 or TRBD2 (5 bases each). The CDR3 covers 14 residues. In germline, CDR1 is SEHNR, CDR2 FQNEAQ (reference sequence). V was pared by 4 bases and J by 4 bases, with 10 bases between. In DNA form, the CDR3 reads TGTGCCAGCAGCTCCACGAGGGGCACCGGGGAGCTGTTTTTT. Translated: CASSSTRGTGELFF.

This clonotype was picked up a small number of times. This sequence joins TRBV10-3 and TRBJ1-1; 7 bases are a match to TRBD1. The CDR3 is 18 amino acids. Per germline, CDR1 ENHRY and CDR2 SYGVKD. V dropped 0 bases and J dropped 0; count of bases not matched to a gene: 10. The CDR3 DNA is TGTGCCATCAGTGAGTCGAACAGGGGACCTACTCTGAACACTGAAGCTTTCTTT. Translated, it gives CAISESNRGPTLNTEAFF.

The genes are TRBV2 and TRBJ1-4; TRBD1 aligns across 8 bases. Germline V gene lookup returns CDR1 SNHLY and CDR2 FYNNEI. The CDR3 spans 14 residues. Losses at the gene ends were 6 bases for V and 4 bases for J; bases not matched to a gene: 4. This CDR3 reads CASSVGQDNEKLFF. Written as DNA, the CDR3 is TGTGCCAGCAGCGTGGGACAGGATAATGAAAAACTGTTTTTT.